The 15 T cell receptor beta chains listed next were all sequenced from one sample in a study of T cell repertoires in cytomegalovirus infection. These receptors' antigens are unknown. Each CDR3 protein gets one entry after TCRdb re-called the reads with MiXCR. Of approximately 910,000 distinct CDR3 sequences in the sample, under 40% are singletons; the top ten hold around an eighth. The sample consisted of cultured CD8+ T cells from PBMCs, taken from culture after CMV antigen stimulation. The source of these receptors is a human donor in good health (CMV status not recorded). Some clones in this sample may be carry-over from other donors' samples.

This clonotype has only one observation. V gene TRBV23-1 combines with J gene TRBJ2-4; 13 nucleotides align to TRBD2. TRBV23-1 is flagged as an ORF with uncertain function. The CDR3 spans 16 residues. J gave up 0 bases and V 6 bases, and 2 bases lay outside the gene matches. The CDR3 loop reads CASRLAGGVAKNIQYF. The CDR3 DNA follows: TGCGCCAGCAGACTAGCGGGGGGGGTAGCCAAAAACATTCAGTACTTC.

Worth noting for this clonotype: One base away lies a much larger clone, so this may be a sequencing read error. The chain carries TRBV7-2 and TRBJ1-1; no reliable D call. Germline values: CDR1 SGHTA, CDR2 FQGNSA. Trimming stripped 5 bases from V and 4 bases from J, with 11 bases between. CDR3 length equals 13 residues. The CDR3 DNA reads as TGTGCCAGCAGCCCCTGGGTGGGCACTGAAGCTTTCTTT. Protein: CASSPWVGTEAFF.

J is TRBJ2-7 and V is TRBV19; D tentatively reads TRBD1 or TRBD2 (6 bases each). V was shortened by 4 bases and J by 2 bases, with 9 bases between the two germline ends. The V gene's germline CDR1 is LNHDA and CDR2 SQIVND (reference sequence). CDR3 size: 13 residues. Written as DNA, the CDR3 is TGTGCCAGTAGTAGGGGGGCCACCTACGAGCAGTACGTC. It translates to CASSRGATYEQYV.

The chain carries TRBV24-1 and TRBJ2-3; 7 bases match TRBD2. CDR1 and CDR2 from the germline V gene are KGHDR and SFDVKD. The CDR3 runs to 18 residues. Unmatched junction bases numbered 13, after V lost 1 base and J lost 4 bases. CDR3 nucleotide sequence: TGTGCCACCAGTGATTTTTCCGGGGAGGGGATAAACGCAGATACGCAGTATTTT. It codes for CATSDFSGEGINADTQYF.

Of note for this clonotype: A read error is likely, as this CDR3 ends without the conserved phenylalanine or tryptophan. This sequence joins TRBV6-8 and TRBJ1-2; tentatively, D is TRBD1 (5 bases). Per germline, CDR1 MNHGY and CDR2 SAAAGT. V lost 7 bases and J 3 bases, leaving 27 bases between the germline ends. The CDR3 has 18 amino acids. CDR3 nucleotide sequence: TGTGCCAGCATTTCCCTTGTCGGATCAGGGCTGCCGGACTATGGCTACACCCTC. Protein product: CASISLVGSGLPDYGYTL.

To note about this clonotype: This may stem from a read error, because a much larger clone lies one nucleotide away. V gene TRBV7-9 combines with J gene TRBJ2-1; D is ambiguous. The germline V gene encodes CDR1 SEHNR and CDR2 FQNEAQ (reference sequence). Trimming stripped 5 bases from V and 2 bases from J, with 4 bases between. The length of the CDR3 is 12 residues. Here the CDR3 DNA reads TGTGCCAGCAGCCACACCTACAATGAGCAGTTCTTC. Translating gives CASSHTYNEQFF.

The chain links TRBV4-1 to TRBJ1-2; 8 nucleotides align to TRBD1. The germline CDR1 and CDR2 sequences are MGHRA and YSYEKL. V lost 0 bases to trimming and J lost 1 base; unmatched junction nucleotides: 10. This CDR3 is 18 amino acids long. CDR3 sequence: CASSQDPLFDRGNYGYTF. CDR3 coding DNA: TGCGCCAGCAGCCAAGACCCCCTCTTTGACAGGGGTAACTATGGCTACACCTTC.

This clonotype turned up a few times. This chain joins TRBV27 and TRBJ2-1, with 7 bases that match TRBD1. V shed 3 bases, J shed 5 bases, and the junction held 7 bases outside the gene matches. This CDR3 comprises 15 residues. From germline, CDR1 is MNHEY and CDR2 SMNVEV (reference sequence). DNA of the CDR3: TGTGCCAGCAGTTTGACAGGGCAGAATCACAATGAGCAGTTCTTC. It encodes CASSLTGQNHNEQFF.

This clonotype has a count of ten or more. This chain uses TRBV6-4 with TRBJ2-7; no reliable D call. V dropped 0 bases and J dropped 6 bases, with 9 bases sitting between them. Germline V gene data show CDR1 as MRHNA and CDR2 as SNTAGT. CDR3 length equals 13 residues. The CDR3 region has the DNA TGTGCCAGCAGTGACTCGACTTGGGGCGAGCAGTACGTC. Protein sequence: CASSDSTWGEQYV.

The chain uses TRBV2 and TRBJ2-1; TRBD2 matches 13 bases. V gave up 8 bases and J gave up 4 bases; unmatched junction bases: 8. The V gene's germline CDR1 is SNHLY and CDR2 FYNNEI. This CDR3 comprises 16 residues. Here the CDR3 reads CASGGLAGDLYNEQFF. DNA for the CDR3: TGTGCCAGCGGAGGACTAGCGGGGGACTTGTACAATGAGCAGTTCTTC.

The chain employs TRBV20-1 and TRBJ2-3, with D perhaps matching TRBD2 (5 bases). The germline V gene has CDR1 DFQATT and CDR2 SNEGSKA (reference sequence). Trimming cost V 5 bases and J 1 base, with 16 bases left between them. The length of the CDR3 is 15 residues. CDR3 in amino acids: CSAFSLADGTDTQYF. For the CDR3, the DNA is TGCAGTGCTTTTTCGCTAGCAGATGGCACAGATACGCAGTATTTT.

The chain carries TRBV6-1 and TRBJ1-1; weak D call: TRBD1 (6 bases). The CDR3 is 14 residues long. CDR1 and CDR2 (germline): MNHNS, SASEGT. Trimming removed 3 bases at V and 2 bases at J, with 10 bases between. CDR3 in amino acids: CASSDYRANTEAFF. The CDR3 DNA follows: TGTGCCAGCAGTGACTACAGGGCAAACACTGAAGCTTTCTTT.

This clonotype was detected a few times. The chain is built from TRBV12-5 and TRBJ1-2; 9 bases fit TRBD1. Germline assignment: CDR1 LGHNT and CDR2 FRNRAP. Unmatched junction bases numbered 5, after V lost 5 bases and J lost 4 bases. There are 14 residues in the CDR3. The CDR3 spells CASGTGQGAYGYTF. DNA for the CDR3: TGTGCTAGTGGTACGGGACAGGGTGCCTATGGCTACACCTTC.

V usage is TRBV13 and J usage is TRBJ2-3; possibly TRBD2 for D (7 bases). Germline CDR1 is PRHDT and CDR2 is FYEKMQ (reference sequence). The CDR3 totals 16 residues. V lost 3 bases, J lost 0 bases, and 13 bases lay in between. CDR3 sequence reads: CASSFSRGPSTDTQYF. The DNA for the CDR3 is TGTGCCAGCAGCTTTTCGCGGGGGCCTAGCACAGATACGCAGTATTTT.

The genes are TRBV5-8 and TRBJ1-5; 8 nucleotides align to TRBD1. Germline loops: CDR1 SGHTS, CDR2 YDEGEE. The CDR3 consists of 15 residues. After removal of 5 bases from V and 8 bases from J, the junction contained 12 bases not matched to a gene. DNA of the CDR3: TGTGCCAGCAGAATCCGACAGGGGCCATCGGAGCCCCAGCATTTT. Translating gives CASRIRQGPSEPQHF. Based on the CDR3 plus reference TRBV5-8 and TRBJ1-5, the full variable domain is EAGVTQSPTHLIKTRGQQATLRCSPISGHTSVYWYQQALGLGLQFLLWYDEGEERNRGNFPPRFSGRQFPNYSSELNVNALELEDSALYLCASRIRQGPSEPQHFGDGTRLSIL.